Included here is one T cell receptor beta chain sequence, with context. Its binding antigen is unknown. No much larger clone exists at a distance of one base, and base qualities are not known. This entry is derived from a study of T cell clonotyping in hematopoietic cell transplantation listed by TCRdb under 2021. Background on the whole study: A total of 120 to 150 blood samples were gathered in the study from roughly 40 consecutive transplant recipients along with their related donors. Recruitment of patients ran from late 2015 to January 2017, and follow-up continued until September 2020 or until death. The investigation overall reported the following: Inverse Simpson Index values from donors and from recipients before transplant predicted broader TCR repertoire diversity after transplant. The sample size was limited, and because cells were not sorted, the contributions of CD4 and CD8 repertoires could not be separated. Only a small fraction of recipient repertoires overlapped donor repertoires, with over 97% appearing de novo at the given depth. A decrease in recipient TCR diversity was observed after transplant, and a progressive increase in pathologically expanded clonotypes was seen from day 30 to day 180.

TCR beta CDR3 regions were amplified from genomic DNA with the immunoSEQ assay, a bias-controlled multiplex PCR using V- and J-specific primers. A proprietary barcode and Illumina adapter sequences were added to the CDR3 amplicons in a second PCR step. An Illumina MiSeq instrument was used for sequencing of the CDR3 libraries. On the study's bioinformatics: immunoSEQ Analyzer 3.0 was used for export and quality control, with R Bioconductor and Immunarch used for downstream analyses. Only productive rearrangements in the normalized downsampled data set were used to calculate repertoire metrics. Clonotypes larger than 5 templates in the normalized cohort were defined as pathologically expanded. The Inverse Simpson Index was used to measure repertoire diversity. To capture all clonotypes, the CMV-specificity analyses were run on the non-normalized data set. Entries here come from immuneACCESS through TCRdb and include only in-frame sequences with V and J called. Some clones fail to appear in such tables; in the studies checked, an unresolved V gene covers under half of the shortfall, and the cause of the remainder is unknown. The V and J calls and clone size are taken from that table; D and trimming were inferred from the DNA. This sample gives about 70,000 clones in total; approximately 94% of them show up just once. Clones ranked in the top ten supply around 1.6% of the sample.

CDR1 and CDR2 (MNHNY, SVGAGI) derive from the germline V gene (reference sequence). V lost 6 bases and J lost 3 bases, and the count of bases not matched to a germline gene is 11. The CDR3 sequence holds 16 residues, the cysteine and phenylalanine included. The only DNA kept is the CDR3, 48 bases in frame from the first base. Blood samples for TCR beta sequencing were provided by related transplant donors. Using Nuclei Lysis Solution, genomic DNA was extracted from unfractionated peripheral blood mononuclear cells that were either fresh or cryopreserved. The receptor was derived from a man aged 50 or older in good health. Some clones in this sample may be carry-over from other donors' samples. The chain is made from TRBV6-6 and TRBJ2-7; 10 central nucleotides agree with TRBD2. Sample: peripheral blood mononuclear cells. The CDR3 is CASSSHSGRTFYEQYF. The nucleotide sequence reads as follows: TGTGCCAGCAGCTCTCATAGCGGGAGGACTTTCTACGAGCAGTACTTC.